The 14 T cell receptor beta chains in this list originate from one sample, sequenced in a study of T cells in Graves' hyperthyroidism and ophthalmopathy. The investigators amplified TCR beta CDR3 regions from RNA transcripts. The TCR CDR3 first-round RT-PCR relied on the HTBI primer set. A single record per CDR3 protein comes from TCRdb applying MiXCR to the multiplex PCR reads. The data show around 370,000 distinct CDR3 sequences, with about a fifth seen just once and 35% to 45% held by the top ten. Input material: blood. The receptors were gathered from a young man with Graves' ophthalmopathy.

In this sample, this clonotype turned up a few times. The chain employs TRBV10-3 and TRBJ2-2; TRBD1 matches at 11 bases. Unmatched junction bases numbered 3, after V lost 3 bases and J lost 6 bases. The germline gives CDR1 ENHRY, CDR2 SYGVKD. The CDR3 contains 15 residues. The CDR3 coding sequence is TGTGCCATCAGTGAAAGGGACAGGGGGTCCGGGGAGCTGTTTTTT. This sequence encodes CAISERDRGSGELFF.

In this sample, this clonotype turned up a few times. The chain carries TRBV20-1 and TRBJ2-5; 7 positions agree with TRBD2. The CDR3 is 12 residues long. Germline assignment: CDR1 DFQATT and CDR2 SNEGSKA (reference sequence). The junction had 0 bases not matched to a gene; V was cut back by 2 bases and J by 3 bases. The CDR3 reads CSARLAEETQYF. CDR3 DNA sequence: TGCAGTGCTAGACTAGCGGAAGAGACCCAGTACTTC.

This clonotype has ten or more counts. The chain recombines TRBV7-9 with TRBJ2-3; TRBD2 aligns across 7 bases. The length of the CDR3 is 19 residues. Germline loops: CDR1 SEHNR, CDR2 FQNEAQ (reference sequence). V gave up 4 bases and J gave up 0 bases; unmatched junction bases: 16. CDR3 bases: TGTGCCAGCAGCTCAAGCAGCGCTCGGGGGGTCCAGAGCACAGATACGCAGTATTTT. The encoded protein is CASSSSSARGVQSTDTQYF.

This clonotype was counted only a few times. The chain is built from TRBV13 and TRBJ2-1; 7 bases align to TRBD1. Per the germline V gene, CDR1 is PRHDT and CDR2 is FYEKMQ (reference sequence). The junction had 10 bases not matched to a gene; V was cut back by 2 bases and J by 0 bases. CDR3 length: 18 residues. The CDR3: CASSLRLDRWSSYNEQFF. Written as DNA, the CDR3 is TGTGCCAGCAGCTTAAGGTTGGACAGGTGGAGCTCCTACAATGAGCAGTTCTTC. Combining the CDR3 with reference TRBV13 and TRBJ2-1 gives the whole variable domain AAGVIQSPRHLIKEKRETATLKCYPIPRHDTVYWYQQGPGQDPQFLISFYEKMQSDKGSIPDRFSAQQFSDYHSELNMSSLELGDSALYFCASSLRLDRWSSYNEQFFGPGTRLTVL.

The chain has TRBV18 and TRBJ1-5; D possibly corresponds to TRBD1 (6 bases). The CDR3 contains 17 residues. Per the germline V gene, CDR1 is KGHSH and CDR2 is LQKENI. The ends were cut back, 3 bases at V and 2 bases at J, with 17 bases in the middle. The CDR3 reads CASSPPGGGAGNQPQHF. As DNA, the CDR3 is TGTGCCAGCTCACCTCCCGGAGGGGGGGCGGGCAATCAGCCCCAGCATTTT.

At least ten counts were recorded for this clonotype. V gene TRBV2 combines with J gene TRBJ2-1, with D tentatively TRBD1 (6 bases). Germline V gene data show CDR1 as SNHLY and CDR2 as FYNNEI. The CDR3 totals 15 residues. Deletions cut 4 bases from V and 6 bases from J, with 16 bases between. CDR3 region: CASSGRGPVANEQFF. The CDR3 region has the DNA TGTGCCAGCAGTGGCAGGGGCCCGGTAGCCAATGAGCAGTTCTTC.

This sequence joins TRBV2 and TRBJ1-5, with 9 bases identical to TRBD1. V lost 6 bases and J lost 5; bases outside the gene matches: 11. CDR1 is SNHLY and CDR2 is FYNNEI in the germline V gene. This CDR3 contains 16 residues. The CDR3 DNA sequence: TGTGCCAGCAGCTTATGGGGGACAGGGCCCGATCAGCCCCAGCATTTT. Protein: CASSLWGTGPDQPQHF. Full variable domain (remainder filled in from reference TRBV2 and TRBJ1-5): EPEVTQTPSHQVTQMGQEVILRCVPISNHLYFYWYRQILGQKVEFLVSFYNNEISEKSEIFDDQFSVERPDGSNFTLKIRSTKLEDSAMYFCASSLWGTGPDQPQHFGDGTRLSIL.

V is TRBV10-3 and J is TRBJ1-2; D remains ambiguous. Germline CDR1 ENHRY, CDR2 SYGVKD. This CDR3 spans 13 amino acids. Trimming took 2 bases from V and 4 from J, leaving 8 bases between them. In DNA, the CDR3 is TGTGCCATCAGTGAGGCAGAATTCTATGGCTACACCTTC. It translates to CAISEAEFYGYTF.

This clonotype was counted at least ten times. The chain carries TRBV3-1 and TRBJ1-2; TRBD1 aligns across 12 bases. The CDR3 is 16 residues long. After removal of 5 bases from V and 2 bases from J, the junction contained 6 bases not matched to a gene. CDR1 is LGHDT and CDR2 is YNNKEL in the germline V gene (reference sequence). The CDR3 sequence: CASSLGQGASNYGYTF. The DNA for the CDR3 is TGTGCCAGCAGCTTGGGACAGGGGGCGTCCAACTATGGCTACACCTTC.

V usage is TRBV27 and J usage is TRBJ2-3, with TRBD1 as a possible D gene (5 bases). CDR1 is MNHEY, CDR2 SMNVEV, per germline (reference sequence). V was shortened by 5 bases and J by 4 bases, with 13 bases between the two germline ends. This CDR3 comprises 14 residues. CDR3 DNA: TGTGCCAGCAGTGATAACAAGGGGCCAGATACGCAGTATTTT. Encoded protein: CASSDNKGPDTQYF.

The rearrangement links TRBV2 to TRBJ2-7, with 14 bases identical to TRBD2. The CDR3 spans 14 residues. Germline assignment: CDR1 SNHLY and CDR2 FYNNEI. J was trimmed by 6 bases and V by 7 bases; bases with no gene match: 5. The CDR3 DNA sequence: TGTGCCAGCACTGGGACTAGCGGGAGCCTCGAGCAGTACTTC. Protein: CASTGTSGSLEQYF. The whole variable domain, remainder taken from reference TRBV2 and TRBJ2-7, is EPEVTQTPSHQVTQMGQEVILRCVPISNHLYFYWYRQILGQKVEFLVSFYNNEISEKSEIFDDQFSVERPDGSNFTLKIRSTKLEDSAMYFCASTGTSGSLEQYFGPGTRLTVT.

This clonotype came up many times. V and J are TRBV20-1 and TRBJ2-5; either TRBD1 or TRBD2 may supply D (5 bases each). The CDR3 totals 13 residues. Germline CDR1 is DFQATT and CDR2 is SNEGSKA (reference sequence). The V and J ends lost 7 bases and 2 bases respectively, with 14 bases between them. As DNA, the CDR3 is TGCAGTGTCACGGGGCCTTCGCAAGAGACCCAGTACTTC. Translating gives CSVTGPSQETQYF.

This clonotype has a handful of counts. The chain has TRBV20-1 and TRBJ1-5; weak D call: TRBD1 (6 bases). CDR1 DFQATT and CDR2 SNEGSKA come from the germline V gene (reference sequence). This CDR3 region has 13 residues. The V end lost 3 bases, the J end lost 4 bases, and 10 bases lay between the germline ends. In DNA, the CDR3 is TGCAGTGCTAGGGGCAGGGGAAATCAGCCCCAGCATTTT. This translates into CSARGRGNQPQHF.

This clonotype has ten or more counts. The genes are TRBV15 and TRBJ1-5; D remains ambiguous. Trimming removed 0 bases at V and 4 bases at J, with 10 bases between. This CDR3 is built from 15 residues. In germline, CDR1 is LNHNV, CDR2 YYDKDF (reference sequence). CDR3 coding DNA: TGTGCCACCAGCAGAGATCGGGCAGGTAATCAGCCCCAGCATTTT. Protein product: CATSRDRAGNQPQHF.